This note documents a single TCR beta chain sequence. Its antigen is undetermined. The source of the sample is a study of post-analysis software for immune sequencing data. Study in general: The cohort encompassed relapsing-remitting, secondary progressive and progressive-relapsing multiple sclerosis disease courses. Overall study findings and caveats: F measure grouped same-batch samples tightly together. Multiple sclerosis was associated with a significant reduction in normalized Chao1 diversity relative to controls. In patients, roughly 5 TRBV segments were more frequent than in controls, with TRBV5-6, TRBV5-1 and TRBV20-1 among them.

Unique-molecular-identifier-tagged TCR beta cDNA libraries were used. TCRdb independently ran MiXCR on the PCR reads; one entry per CDR3 protein. This table has hundreds of thousands of distinct CDR3 sequences, roughly three fifths appearing once. This CDR3 region has 12 residues. Germline V gene data show CDR1 as SQVTM and CDR2 as ANQGSEA. Trimming took 4 bases from V and 3 from J, leaving 7 bases between them. The chain uses TRBV29-1 and TRBJ1-5; no clear D gene. This TCR came from a girl aged 2-10 years with multiple sclerosis. The sample was blood. CDR3 sequence (DNA): TGCAGCGTTGCCGAAGACAATCAGCCCCAGCATTTT. This encodes CSVAEDNQPQHF.